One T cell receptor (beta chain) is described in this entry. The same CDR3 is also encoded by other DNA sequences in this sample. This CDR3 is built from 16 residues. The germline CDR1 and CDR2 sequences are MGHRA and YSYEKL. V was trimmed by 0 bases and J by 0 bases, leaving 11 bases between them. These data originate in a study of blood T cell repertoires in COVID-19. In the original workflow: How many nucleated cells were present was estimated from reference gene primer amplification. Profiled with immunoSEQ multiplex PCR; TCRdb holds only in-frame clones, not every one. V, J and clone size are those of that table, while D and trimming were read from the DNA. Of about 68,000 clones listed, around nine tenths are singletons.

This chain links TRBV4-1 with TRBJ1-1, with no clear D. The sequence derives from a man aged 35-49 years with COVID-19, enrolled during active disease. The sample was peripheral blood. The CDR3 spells CASSQDRTGLNTEAFF. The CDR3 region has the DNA TGCGCCAGCAGCCAAGATCGAACGGGATTGAACACTGAAGCTTTCTTT.